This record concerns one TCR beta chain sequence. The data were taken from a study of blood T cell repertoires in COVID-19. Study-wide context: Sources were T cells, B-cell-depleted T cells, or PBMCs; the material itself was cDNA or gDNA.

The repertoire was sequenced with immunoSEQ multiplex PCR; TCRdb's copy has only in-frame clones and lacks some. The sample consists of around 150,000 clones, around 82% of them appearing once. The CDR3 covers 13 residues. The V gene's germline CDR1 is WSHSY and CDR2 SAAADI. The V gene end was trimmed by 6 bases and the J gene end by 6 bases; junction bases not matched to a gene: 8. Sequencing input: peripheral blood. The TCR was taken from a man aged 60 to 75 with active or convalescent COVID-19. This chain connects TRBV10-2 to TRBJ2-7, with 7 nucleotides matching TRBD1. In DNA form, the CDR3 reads TGCGCCAGCAGGGAAACAGGGGATGTCGAGCAGTACTTC. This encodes CASRETGDVEQYF.